A selection of T cell receptor beta chains follows, all from one sample in a study of OX40 agonist ivuxolimab in advanced cancers. Sequenced by immunoSEQ multiplex PCR; TCRdb stores in-frame clones only, minus some. The sample yields about 80,000 clones, around 87% seen once. Sequenced here: CD4+ or CD8+ T cells sorted from blood, sampled in a trial of the OX40 agonist ivuxolimab. These receptors were taken from an adult with an advanced solid tumor such as melanoma, head and neck, liver or kidney cancer. Both conserved end residues are part of each CDR3. D genes are given only for firm matches. Some rows mark clone size as missing; the rest say once, few, many or name a class of expanded clone.

TGTGCCAGCAGTCCAACAGCCAGAGGCCCTAAATCTGGGGCCAACGTCCTGACTTTC	CASSPTARGPKSGANVLTF	.	.	TRBV27	TRBJ2-6
TGTGCCAGCAGTGGTCGGACAGGGGTAACAGATACGCAGTATTTT	CASSGRTGVTDTQYF	TRBD1	.	TRBV25-1	TRBJ2-3
TGTGCCAGCAGCTTACCGGGGCCCGCGTTCTTC	CASSLPGPAFF	.	.	TRBV7-2	TRBJ2-1
TGCGCCAGCCGAGATTGGGTCAGCTCCTACGAGCAGTACTTC	CASRDWVSSYEQYF	.	.	TRBV5-1	TRBJ2-7
TGTGCCAGCAGTTTCCCCCAGGGCTCAATCTCTGGAAACACCATATATTTT	CASSFPQGSISGNTIYF	.	.	TRBV28	TRBJ1-3
TGTGCCACCGGATCTGGACAGGGTAGCTATGGCTACACCTTC	CATGSGQGSYGYTF	TRBD1	few	TRBV5-4	TRBJ1-2
TGTGCCAGCAGCTTGCGTACTAATTCACCCCTCCACTTT	CASSLRTNSPLHF	.	once	TRBV5-6	TRBJ1-6
TGTGCCAGCAGTAACAGGGGTGGTGGCTACACCTTC	CASSNRGGGYTF	TRBD1	.	TRBV6-5	TRBJ1-2
TGTGCCAGCAGCGTAGTCGAGACTAGTTCGGCTGAGCAGTTCTTC	CASSVVETSSAEQFF	.	.	TRBV9	TRBJ2-1
TGTGCCAGCACCGAGAGGGTCTATGGCTACACCTTC	CASTERVYGYTF	.	.	TRBV5-8	TRBJ1-2
TGTGCCAGCTCCCGGGGCAGGTTTCAATACAATGAGCAGTTCTTC	CASSRGRFQYNEQFF	.	.	TRBV11-3	TRBJ2-1
TGTGCCATCAGTGAGACAGACTACGAGCAGTACTTC	CAISETDYEQYF	.	.	TRBV10-3	TRBJ2-7
TGCGCCAGCAGCCCGAGGGCAGGGGTTTCCTACGAGCAGTACTTC	CASSPRAGVSYEQYF	.	.	TRBV5-1	TRBJ2-7
TGTGCCAGCAGCCCAGCGGGACGGGATAGCACAGATACGCAGTATTTT	CASSPAGRDSTDTQYF	TRBD2	.	TRBV11-1	TRBJ2-3
TGTGCCAGCAGCTCCCCACAGGGTCGGGACACCGGGGAGCTGTTTTTT	CASSSPQGRDTGELFF	.	.	TRBV7-3	TRBJ2-2
TGCGCCAGCAGCCAAGACCCCCCACAGGAAAGTAGCTCCTATAATTCACCCCTCCACTTT	CASSQDPPQESSSYNSPLHF	.	.	TRBV4-1	TRBJ1-6
TGTGCCAGTCGCAGGGGATTAAACTACGAGCAGTACTTC	CASRRGLNYEQYF	.	.	TRBV28	TRBJ2-7
TGTGCCAGCAGCTCCAGGGGGCGGGGCACCGGGGAGCTGTTTTTT	CASSSRGRGTGELFF	TRBD1	.	TRBV11-2	TRBJ2-2
TGTGCCAGCAGTTCAAGGGGTAGCACAGATACGCAGTATTTT	CASSSRGSTDTQYF	.	few	TRBV7-3	TRBJ2-3
TGTGCCAGTAGTATGGGTTTCACAGATACGCAGTATTTT	CASSMGFTDTQYF	.	.	TRBV19	TRBJ2-3
TGTGCCACCAAGACTAGTTGGGATGGGCCAGATACGCAGTATTTT	CATKTSWDGPDTQYF	.	.	TRBV28	TRBJ2-3
TGTGCCAGCAGCCGTCAGGGGGGGCGCAGTCAGCCCCAGCATTTT	CASSRQGGRSQPQHF	TRBD1	.	TRBV28	TRBJ1-5
TGTGCCAGCAGGATGGACAGGGATGGCTACACCTTC	CASRMDRDGYTF	TRBD1	.	TRBV6-5	TRBJ1-2
TGTGCCAGCAGTGAGAACCGTCCGAGCAATCAGCCCCAGCATTTT	CASSENRPSNQPQHF	.	.	TRBV2	TRBJ1-5
TGCGCCAGCAGTCAATCATGGGACAGGGCCACCGGGGAGCTGTTTTTT	CASSQSWDRATGELFF	TRBD1	.	TRBV23-1	TRBJ2-2
TGTGCCACAAGGACGGGTCCATATAGCAATCAGCCCCAGCATTTT	CATRTGPYSNQPQHF	.	.	TRBV15	TRBJ1-5
TGTGCCAGTAGTAAACCCGCCACAGGGTTATCTGGGGCCAACGTCCTGACTTTC	CASSKPATGLSGANVLTF	.	.	TRBV19	TRBJ2-6
TGTGCCAGCACCTGGGACAGCCGAGGGGGAGCTGGTGGCTACACCTTC	CASTWDSRGGAGGYTF	TRBD1	.	TRBV6-6	TRBJ1-2
TGTGCCAGCGCTTACCAAGAGACCCAGTACTTC	CASAYQETQYF	.	.	TRBV28	TRBJ2-5
TGTGCCAGCAGTGCCGGCCACGGACGGGCGCTAGGCGAGCAGTACTTC	CASSAGHGRALGEQYF	.	few	TRBV28	TRBJ2-7
TGTGCCAGCAGCGCCGGGACTTCAACTCTCAATGAGCAGTTCTTC	CASSAGTSTLNEQFF	.	.	TRBV7-2	TRBJ2-1
TGTGCCAGCAGCTTATCCCTTAGCGGGGGGAGCACAGATACGCAGTATTTT	CASSLSLSGGSTDTQYF	TRBD2	.	TRBV7-3	TRBJ2-3
TGTGCCTGGACCTCCTCGGCGGACTATCAGCCCCAGCATTTT	CAWTSSADYQPQHF	.	.	TRBV30	TRBJ1-5
TGTGCCAGCAGCTCCCAGATTTCCTACGAGCAGTACTTC	CASSSQISYEQYF	.	.	TRBV7-9	TRBJ2-7
TGTGCCAGCAGCTTAACTAGCGGGCGAACCGGGGAGCTGTTTTTT	CASSLTSGRTGELFF	TRBD2	.	TRBV7-3	TRBJ2-2
TGTGCCAGCAGCCAAGAGGGGCGCGGCTCCTACAATGAGCAGTTCTTC	CASSQEGRGSYNEQFF	.	.	TRBV4-2	TRBJ2-1
TGTGCCAGCAGCTTCTACCTCCGGACAGGGAGATCAGAGACCCAGTACTTC	CASSFYLRTGRSETQYF	TRBD1	.	TRBV7-9	TRBJ2-5
TGCGCCAGCAGCTTATATGGACAGGGGGAAGCTTTCTTT	CASSLYGQGEAFF	TRBD1	.	TRBV5-1	TRBJ1-1
TGTGCCTGGAGTGCGGCGTTGAACACTGAAGCTTTCTTT	CAWSAALNTEAFF	.	.	TRBV30	TRBJ1-1
TGCAGCGTCCGGCCAGGGGGGGGCAACTACGAGCAGTACTTC	CSVRPGGGNYEQYF	.	.	TRBV29-1	TRBJ2-7
TGCAGCGTTGGGGGGACAGGTCTAGGCTACACCTTC	CSVGGTGLGYTF	TRBD1	.	TRBV29-1	TRBJ1-2
TGTGCCAGCAGAGGAGGGGCGGCTAGCGGGAGATCCGGGGAGCTGTTTTTT	CASRGGAASGRSGELFF	TRBD2	.	TRBV2	TRBJ2-2
TGTGCCAGCAGTGGCACGAGCACAGATACGCAGTATTTT	CASSGTSTDTQYF	.	.	TRBV2	TRBJ2-3
TGTGCCATCAGGGGGACAGGGCAGATGAACACCGGGGAGCTGTTTTTT	CAIRGTGQMNTGELFF	TRBD1	.	TRBV10-3	TRBJ2-2
TGCAGCGTTGTAAAGGGGGCCCTCTCGTACGAGCAGTACTTC	CSVVKGALSYEQYF	TRBD1	.	TRBV29-1	TRBJ2-7